This is a list of T cell receptor beta chains from one sample in a study of shared clonotypes between healthy human individuals. Produced via immunoSEQ multiplex PCR; TCRdb's table is partial and in-frame only. The sample lists a few million clones, just under 95% occurring once. Sequencing was done on a sample of naive CD8+ T cells from PBMCs. The receptor set was obtained from a man aged 18-30 years in good health. Some clones in this sample may be carry-over from other donors' samples. Both conserved end residues are trimmed from each CDR3.

12,TRBJ2-1,TRBV7-3,ASSLRLADNEQF
13,TRBJ2-1,TRBV4-3,ASRPGLAGINEQF
13,TRBJ1-3,TRBV4-1,ASSQDGGSGNTIY
13,TRBJ1-2,TRBV27,ASSLIGFANYGYT
13,TRBJ2-7,TRBV4-2,ASSHPGGGRDEQY
11,TRBJ2-7,TRBV25-1,ASSPRGFDEQY
13,TRBJ1-2,TRBV28,ASSSYDEQNYGYT
12,TRBJ2-5,TRBV7-9,ASSLIGIQETQY
12,TRBJ2-1,TRBV5-1,ASSLAGHYNEQF
14,TRBJ1-3,TRBV4-2,ASSQAVVGSGNTIY
11,TRBJ2-7,TRBV7-9,ASTNLGAYEQY
12,TRBJ1-3,TRBV9,ASSVVGVGNTIY
13,TRBJ2-2,TRBV19,ASSIVLENTGELF
17,TRBJ2-1,TRBV15,ATSRDLRTGRASGDEQF
11,TRBJ1-2,TRBV11-2,ASSPRQDYGYT
10,TRBJ2-1,TRBV29-1,SVEIKYNEQF
9,TRBJ1-1,TRBV30,AWRPIVGAF